This T cell receptor beta chain was observed in a study of T cells after yellow fever vaccination. The TCR cDNA carried a universal primer site and UMIs from 5'RACE template switching. TCRdb ran MiXCR on the 5' RACE reads and lists one entry per CDR3 protein. Of about 240,000 distinct CDR3 sequences detected, around 3.5% appear once; the ten largest clones hold about a fifth. The CDR3 loop spans 14 amino acids. Per germline, CDR1 SGHNT and CDR2 YYREEE (reference sequence). V was clipped by 10 bases and J by 8 bases; unmatched bases: 15. Notes on the study in general: Boosting was followed by the reappearance of most primary-vaccination clones (96% CD4, about 88% CD8). The study noted that FACS-sorted repertoires could contain abundant clonotypes contaminating from the bulk population.

The sample holds many counts of this clonotype. Antigen unknown. This clonotype was sampled from a young man who received the YFV17D yellow fever vaccine. This chain links TRBV5-4 with TRBJ2-1; TRBD2 agrees at 7 bases. The source material was PBMCs, sampled 15 days after the yellow fever booster vaccination. The CDR3 reads CAVTGGSAVDEQFF. CDR3 nucleotides: TGTGCCGTTACTGGCGGGAGCGCCGTGGATGAGCAGTTCTTC.